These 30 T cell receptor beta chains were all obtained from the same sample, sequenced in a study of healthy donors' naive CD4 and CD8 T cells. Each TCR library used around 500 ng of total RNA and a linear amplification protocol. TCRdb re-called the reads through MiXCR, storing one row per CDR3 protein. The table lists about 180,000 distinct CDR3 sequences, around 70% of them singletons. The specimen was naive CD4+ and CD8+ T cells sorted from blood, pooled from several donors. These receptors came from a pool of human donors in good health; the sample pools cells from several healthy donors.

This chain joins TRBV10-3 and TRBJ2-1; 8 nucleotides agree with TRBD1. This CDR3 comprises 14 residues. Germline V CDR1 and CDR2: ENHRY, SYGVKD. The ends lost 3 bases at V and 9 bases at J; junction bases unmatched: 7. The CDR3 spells CAISDRGRPTEQFF. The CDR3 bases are TGTGCCATCAGTGACAGGGGGCGACCCACTGAGCAGTTCTTC.

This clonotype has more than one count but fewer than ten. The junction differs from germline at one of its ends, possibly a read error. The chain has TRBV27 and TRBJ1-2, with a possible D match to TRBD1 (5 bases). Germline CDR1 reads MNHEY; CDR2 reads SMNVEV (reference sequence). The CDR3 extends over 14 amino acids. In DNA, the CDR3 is TGTGCCAGCAGTATATCCGGGGCCAACTATGGCTACACCTTC. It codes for CASSISGANYGYTF.

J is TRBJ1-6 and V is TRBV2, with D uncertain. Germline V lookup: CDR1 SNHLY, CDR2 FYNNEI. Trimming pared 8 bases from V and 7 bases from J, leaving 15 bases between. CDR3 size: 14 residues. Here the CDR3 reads CASLENSRNSPLHF. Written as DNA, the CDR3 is TGTGCCAGCCTGGAGAACAGTAGGAATTCACCCCTCCACTTT. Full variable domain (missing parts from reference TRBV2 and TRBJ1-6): EPEVTQTPSHQVTQMGQEVILRCVPISNHLYFYWYRQILGQKVEFLVSFYNNEISEKSEIFDDQFSVERPDGSNFTLKIRSTKLEDSAMYFCASLENSRNSPLHFGNGTRLTVT.

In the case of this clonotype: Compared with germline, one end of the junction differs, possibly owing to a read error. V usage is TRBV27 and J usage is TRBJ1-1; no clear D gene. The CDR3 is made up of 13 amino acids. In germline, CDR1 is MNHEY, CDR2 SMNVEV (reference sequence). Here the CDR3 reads CAGSLIMNTEAFF. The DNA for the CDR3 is TGTGCCGGCAGTCTCATTATGAACACTGAAGCTTTCTTT.

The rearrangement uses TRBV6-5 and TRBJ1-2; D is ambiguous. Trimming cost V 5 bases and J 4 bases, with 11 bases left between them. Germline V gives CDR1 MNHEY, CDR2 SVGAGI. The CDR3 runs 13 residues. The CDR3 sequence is CASSLVLSYGYTF. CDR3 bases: TGTGCCAGCAGTCTCGTTTTGTCCTATGGCTACACCTTC.

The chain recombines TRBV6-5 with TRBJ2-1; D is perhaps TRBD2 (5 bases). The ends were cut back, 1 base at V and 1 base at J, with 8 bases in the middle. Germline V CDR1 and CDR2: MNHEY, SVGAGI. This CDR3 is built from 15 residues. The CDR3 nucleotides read TGTGCCAGCAGTTACTTCGGAGGATCCTACAATGAGCAGTTCTTC. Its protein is CASSYFGGSYNEQFF.

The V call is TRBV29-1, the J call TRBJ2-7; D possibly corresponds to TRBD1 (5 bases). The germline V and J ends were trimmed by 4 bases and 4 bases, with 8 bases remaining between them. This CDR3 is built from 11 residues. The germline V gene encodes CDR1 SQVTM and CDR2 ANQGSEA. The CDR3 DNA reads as TGCAGCGTTGCCCAGGGATACGAGCAGTACTTC. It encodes CSVAQGYEQYF.

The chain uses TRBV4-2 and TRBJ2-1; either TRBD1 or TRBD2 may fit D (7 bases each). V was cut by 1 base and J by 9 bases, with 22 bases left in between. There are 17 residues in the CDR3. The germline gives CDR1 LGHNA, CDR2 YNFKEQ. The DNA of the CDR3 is TGTGCCAGCAGCCAAGGAGGGGGCGCGACTAGCCCGGTTGAGCAGTTCTTC. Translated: CASSQGGGATSPVEQFF.

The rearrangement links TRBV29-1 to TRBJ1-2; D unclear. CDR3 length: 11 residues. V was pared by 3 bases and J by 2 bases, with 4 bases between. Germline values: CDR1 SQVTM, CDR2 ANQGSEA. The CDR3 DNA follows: TGCAGCGTTGACAAGAACTATGGCTACACCTTC. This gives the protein CSVDKNYGYTF.

Here the CDR3 reads CASSTNPRPSGTDNEQFF. The CDR3 nucleotides are TGTGCCAGCAGTACCAATCCCAGGCCTAGCGGAACCGACAATGAGCAGTTCTTC. V is TRBV5-5 and J is TRBJ2-1; 7 nucleotides match TRBD2. CDR1 is SGHKS and CDR2 is YYEKEE in the germline V gene (reference sequence). The length of the CDR3 is 18 residues. V was clipped by 5 bases and J by 5 bases; unmatched bases: 19.

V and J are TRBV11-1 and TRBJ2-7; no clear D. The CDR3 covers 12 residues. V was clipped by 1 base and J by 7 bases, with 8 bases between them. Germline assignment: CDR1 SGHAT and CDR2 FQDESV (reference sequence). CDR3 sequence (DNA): TGTGCCAGCAGCTTAGTGGGTGGAGAGCAGTACTTC. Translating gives CASSLVGGEQYF.

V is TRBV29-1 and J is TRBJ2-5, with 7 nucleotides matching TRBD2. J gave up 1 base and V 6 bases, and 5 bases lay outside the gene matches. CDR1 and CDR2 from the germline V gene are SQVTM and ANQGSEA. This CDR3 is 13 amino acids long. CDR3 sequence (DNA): TGCAGCGTCCTTGGGAGGGGCCAAGAGACCCAGTACTTC. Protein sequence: CSVLGRGQETQYF.

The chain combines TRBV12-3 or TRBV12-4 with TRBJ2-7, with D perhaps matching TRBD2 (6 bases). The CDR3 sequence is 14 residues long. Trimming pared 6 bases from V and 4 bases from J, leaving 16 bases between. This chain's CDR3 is CASRYRETGYEQYF. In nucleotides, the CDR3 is TGTGCCAGCAGGTACCGGGAGACGGGGTACGAGCAGTACTTC.

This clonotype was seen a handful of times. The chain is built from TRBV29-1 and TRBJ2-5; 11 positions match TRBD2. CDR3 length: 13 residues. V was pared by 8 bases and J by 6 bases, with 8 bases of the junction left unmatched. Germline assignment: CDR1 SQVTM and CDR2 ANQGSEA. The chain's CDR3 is CSSTSGSGKTQYF. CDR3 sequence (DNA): TGCAGCTCAACTAGCGGGAGTGGAAAGACCCAGTACTTC.

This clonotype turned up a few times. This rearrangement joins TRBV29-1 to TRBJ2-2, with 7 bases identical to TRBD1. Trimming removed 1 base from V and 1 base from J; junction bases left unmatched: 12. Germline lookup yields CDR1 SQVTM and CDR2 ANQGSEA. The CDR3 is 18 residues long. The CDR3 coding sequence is TGCAGCGTTGAAGCCGCGACTAACAGGGGATGGAACACCGGGGAGCTGTTTTTT. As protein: CSVEAATNRGWNTGELFF.

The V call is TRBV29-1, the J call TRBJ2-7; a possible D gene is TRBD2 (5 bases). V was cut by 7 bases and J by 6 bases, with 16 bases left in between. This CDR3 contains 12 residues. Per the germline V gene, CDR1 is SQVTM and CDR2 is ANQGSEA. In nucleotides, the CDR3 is TGCAGCGCCGAGGGTGGCCGGCGCGAGCAGTACTTC. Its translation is CSAEGGRREQYF.

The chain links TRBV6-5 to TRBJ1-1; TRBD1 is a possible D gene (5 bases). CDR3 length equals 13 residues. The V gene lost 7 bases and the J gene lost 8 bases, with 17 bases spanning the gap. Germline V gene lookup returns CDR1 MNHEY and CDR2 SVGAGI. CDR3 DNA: TGTGCCAGCACCCCTGGGCGAGGGGTGGAAGCTTTCTTT. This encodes CASTPGRGVEAFF.

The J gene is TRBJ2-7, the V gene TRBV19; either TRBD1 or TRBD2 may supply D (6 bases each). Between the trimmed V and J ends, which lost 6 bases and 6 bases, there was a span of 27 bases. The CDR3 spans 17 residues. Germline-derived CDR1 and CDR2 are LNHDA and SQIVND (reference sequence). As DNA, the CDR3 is TGTGCCAGTAGGGACCCTTACTCGGTTGGCAGGGGAGGCGAGCAGTACTTC. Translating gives CASRDPYSVGRGGEQYF.

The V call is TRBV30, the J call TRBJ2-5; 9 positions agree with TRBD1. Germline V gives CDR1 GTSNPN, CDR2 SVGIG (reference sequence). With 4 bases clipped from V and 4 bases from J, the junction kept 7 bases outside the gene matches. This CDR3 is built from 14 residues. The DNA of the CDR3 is TGTGCCTGGACCGGGACAGGGCTACGAGAGACCCAGTACTTC. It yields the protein CAWTGTGLRETQYF.

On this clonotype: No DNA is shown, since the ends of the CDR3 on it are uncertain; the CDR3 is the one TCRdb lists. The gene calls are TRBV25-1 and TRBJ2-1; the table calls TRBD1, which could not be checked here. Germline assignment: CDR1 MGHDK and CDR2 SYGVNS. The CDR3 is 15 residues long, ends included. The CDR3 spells CASSPSVAGDNEQFF.

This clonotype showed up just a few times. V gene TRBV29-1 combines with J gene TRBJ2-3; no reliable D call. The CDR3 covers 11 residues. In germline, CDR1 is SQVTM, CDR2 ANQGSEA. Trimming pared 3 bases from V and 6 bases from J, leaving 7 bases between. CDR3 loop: CSVEALDTQYF. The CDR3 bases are TGCAGCGTTGAGGCGTTGGATACGCAGTATTTT.

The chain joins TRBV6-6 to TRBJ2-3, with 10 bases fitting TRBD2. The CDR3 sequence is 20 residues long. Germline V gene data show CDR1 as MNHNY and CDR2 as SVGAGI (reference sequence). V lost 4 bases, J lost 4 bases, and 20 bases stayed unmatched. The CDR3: CASSSRGEREGLRQADTQYF. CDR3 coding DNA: TGTGCCAGCAGTTCGAGGGGTGAGCGGGAGGGCCTTCGTCAGGCAGATACGCAGTATTTT.

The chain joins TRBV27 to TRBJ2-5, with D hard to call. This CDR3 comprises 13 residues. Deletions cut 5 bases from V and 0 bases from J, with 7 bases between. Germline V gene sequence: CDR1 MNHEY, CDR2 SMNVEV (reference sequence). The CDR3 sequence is CASSPTDQETQYF. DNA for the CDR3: TGTGCCAGCAGTCCGACGGACCAAGAGACCCAGTACTTC.

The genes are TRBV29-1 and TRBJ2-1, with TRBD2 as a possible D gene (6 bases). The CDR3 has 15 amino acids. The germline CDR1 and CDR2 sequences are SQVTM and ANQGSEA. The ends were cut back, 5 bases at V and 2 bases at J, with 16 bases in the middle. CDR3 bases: TGCAGCGTTCTTACCGGGACTTCAGCCTACAATGAGCAGTTCTTC. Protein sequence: CSVLTGTSAYNEQFF.

The CDR3 sequence is CSASRGGNTDTQYF. Here the CDR3 DNA reads TGCAGTGCTAGTCGCGGGGGGAACACAGATACGCAGTATTTT. This chain joins TRBV20-1 and TRBJ2-3; the match to TRBD2 covers 8 bases. Germline V lookup: CDR1 DFQATT, CDR2 SNEGSKA (reference sequence). V trimming: 3 bases; J trimming: 2 bases; junction bases outside the gene matches: 4. The CDR3 runs to 14 residues.

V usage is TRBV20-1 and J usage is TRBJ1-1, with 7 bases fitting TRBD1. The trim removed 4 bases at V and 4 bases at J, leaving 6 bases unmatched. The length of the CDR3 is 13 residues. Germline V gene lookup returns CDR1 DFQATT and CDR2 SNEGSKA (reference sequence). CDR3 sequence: CSAKGGEVTEAFF. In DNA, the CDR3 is TGCAGTGCTAAAGGGGGCGAGGTCACTGAAGCTTTCTTT.

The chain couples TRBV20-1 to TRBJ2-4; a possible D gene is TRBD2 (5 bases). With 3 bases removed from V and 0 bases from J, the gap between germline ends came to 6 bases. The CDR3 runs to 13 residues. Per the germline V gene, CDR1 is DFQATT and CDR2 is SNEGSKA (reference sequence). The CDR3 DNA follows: TGCAGTGCTAGGAGGGTAGCCAAAAACATTCAGTACTTC. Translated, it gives CSARRVAKNIQYF.

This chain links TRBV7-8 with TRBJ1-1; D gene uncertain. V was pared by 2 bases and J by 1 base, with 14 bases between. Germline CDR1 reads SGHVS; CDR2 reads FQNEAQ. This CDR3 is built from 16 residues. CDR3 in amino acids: CASSLRVGSQNTEAFF. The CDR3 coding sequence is TGTGCCAGCAGCTTAAGGGTCGGTAGCCAGAACACTGAAGCTTTCTTT.

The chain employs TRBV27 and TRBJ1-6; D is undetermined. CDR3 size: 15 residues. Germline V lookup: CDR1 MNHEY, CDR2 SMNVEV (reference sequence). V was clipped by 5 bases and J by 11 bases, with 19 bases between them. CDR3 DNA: TGTGCCAGCAGTCTAGCCCGTTTACTGGGGACACCCCTCCACTTT. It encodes CASSLARLLGTPLHF.

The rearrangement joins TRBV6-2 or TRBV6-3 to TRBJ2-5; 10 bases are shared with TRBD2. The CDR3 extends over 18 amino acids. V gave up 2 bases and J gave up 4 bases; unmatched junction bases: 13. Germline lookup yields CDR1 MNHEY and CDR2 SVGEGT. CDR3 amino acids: CASSYRLAGDRYGETQYF. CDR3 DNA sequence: TGTGCCAGCAGTTACCGGCTAGCGGGGGACAGATATGGAGAGACCCAGTACTTC.